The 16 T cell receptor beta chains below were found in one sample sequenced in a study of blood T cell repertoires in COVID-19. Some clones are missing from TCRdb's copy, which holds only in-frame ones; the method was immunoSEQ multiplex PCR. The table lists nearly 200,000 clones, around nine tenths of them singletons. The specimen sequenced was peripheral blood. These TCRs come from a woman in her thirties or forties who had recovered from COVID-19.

The DNA of the CDR3 is TGTGCCAGCAGCTTAAGTGGGGGGGGACCCTATGGCTACACCTTC. Its protein product is CASSLSGGGPYGYTF. The chain couples TRBV7-9 to TRBJ1-2; tentative D call: TRBD1 (5 bases). The CDR3 loop spans 15 amino acids. V shed 2 bases and J shed 4 bases, with 14 bases lying between them. The germline gives CDR1 SEHNR, CDR2 FQNEAQ (reference sequence). Variable domain in full (rest from reference TRBV7-9 and TRBJ1-2): DTGVSQNPRHKITKRGQNVTFRCDPISEHNRLYWYRQTLGQGPEFLTYFQNEAQLEKSRLLSDRFSAERPKGSFSTLEIQRTEQGDSAMYLCASSLSGGGPYGYTFGSGTRLTVV.

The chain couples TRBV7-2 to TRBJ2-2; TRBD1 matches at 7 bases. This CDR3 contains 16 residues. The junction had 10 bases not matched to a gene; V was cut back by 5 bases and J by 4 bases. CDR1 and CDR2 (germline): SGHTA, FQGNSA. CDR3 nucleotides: TGTGCCAGCAGCGGACGGGACAGTCGAGTCACCGGGGAGCTGTTTTTT. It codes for CASSGRDSRVTGELFF.

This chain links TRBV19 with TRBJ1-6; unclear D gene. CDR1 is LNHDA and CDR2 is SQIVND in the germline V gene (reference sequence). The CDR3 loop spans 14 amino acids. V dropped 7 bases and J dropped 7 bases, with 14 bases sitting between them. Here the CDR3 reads CASTETPRNSPLHF. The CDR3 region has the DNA TGTGCCAGTACCGAAACCCCCCGGAATTCACCCCTCCACTTT.

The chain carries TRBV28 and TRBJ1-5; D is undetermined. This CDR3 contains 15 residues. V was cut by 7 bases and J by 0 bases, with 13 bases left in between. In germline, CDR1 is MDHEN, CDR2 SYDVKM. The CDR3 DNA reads TGTGCCAGCACTACTCCCCCCAATAGCAATCAGCCCCAGCATTTT. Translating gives CASTTPPNSNQPQHF. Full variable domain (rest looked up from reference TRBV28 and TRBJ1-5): DVKVTQSSRYLVKRTGEKVFLECVQDMDHENMFWYRQDPGLGLRLIYFSYDVKMKEKGDIPEGYSVSREKKERFSLILESASTNQTSMYLCASTTPPNSNQPQHFGDGTRLSIL.

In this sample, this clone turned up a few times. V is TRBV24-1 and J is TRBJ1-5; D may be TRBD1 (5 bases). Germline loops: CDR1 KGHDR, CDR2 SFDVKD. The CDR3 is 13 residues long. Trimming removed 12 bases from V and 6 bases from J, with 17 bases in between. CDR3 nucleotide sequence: TGTGCCCTTAGGGGCAGGGTAGGTCAGCCCCAGCATTTT. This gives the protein CALRGRVGQPQHF.

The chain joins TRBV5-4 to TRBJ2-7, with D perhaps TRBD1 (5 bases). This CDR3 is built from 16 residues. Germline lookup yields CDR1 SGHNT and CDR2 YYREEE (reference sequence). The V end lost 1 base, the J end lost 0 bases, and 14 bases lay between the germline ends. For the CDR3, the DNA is TGTGCCAGCAGCTTGTTCCTTGGGGCCCGCTCCTACGAGCAGTACTTC. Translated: CASSLFLGARSYEQYF.

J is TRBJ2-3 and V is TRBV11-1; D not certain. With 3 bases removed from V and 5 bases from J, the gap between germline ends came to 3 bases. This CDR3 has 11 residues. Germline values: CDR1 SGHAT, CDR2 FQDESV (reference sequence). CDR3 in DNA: TGTGCCAGCAGCTTCTTAGATACGCAGTATTTT. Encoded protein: CASSFLDTQYF. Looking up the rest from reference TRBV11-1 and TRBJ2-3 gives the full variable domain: EAEVAQSPRYKITEKSQAVAFWCDPISGHATLYWYRQILGQGPELLVQFQDESVVDDSQLPKDRFSAERLKGVDSTLKIQPAELGDSAMYLCASSFLDTQYFGPGTRLTVL.

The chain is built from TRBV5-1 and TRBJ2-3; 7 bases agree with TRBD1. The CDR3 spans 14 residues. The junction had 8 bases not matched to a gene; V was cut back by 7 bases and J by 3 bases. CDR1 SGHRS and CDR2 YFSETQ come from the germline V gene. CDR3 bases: TGCGCCAGCGGCCGGGACAGTGGAACAGATACGCAGTATTTT. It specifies CASGRDSGTDTQYF.

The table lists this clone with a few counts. Written as DNA, the CDR3 is TGTGCCACCCAAGGACAGTTGAACACTGAAGCTTTCTTT. Translation gives CATQGQLNTEAFF. The V call is TRBV6-5, the J call TRBJ1-1; D might be TRBD1 (6 bases). There are 13 residues in the CDR3. Germline V gene lookup returns CDR1 MNHEY and CDR2 SVGAGI. The germline V and J ends were trimmed by 10 bases and 0 bases, with 12 bases remaining between them.

The CDR3 here is CASQPLQQGLFHTQYF. The DNA for the CDR3 is TGTGCCAGCCAACCCCTGCAGCAGGGACTATTTCATACGCAGTATTTT. The gene calls are TRBV18 and TRBJ2-3; 7 bases line up with TRBD2. The CDR3 contains 16 residues. The germline gives CDR1 KGHSH, CDR2 LQKENI. V trimming: 8 bases; J trimming: 7 bases; junction bases outside the gene matches: 18.

The CDR3 DNA reads TGTGCCAGCAGTGCAGGGACTAGCGGGAAAAGGAATGAGCAGTTCTTC. Its protein product is CASSAGTSGKRNEQFF. V and J are TRBV27 and TRBJ2-1, with TRBD2 identical over 13 bases. V lost 5 bases, J lost 7 bases, and 8 bases stayed unmatched. The CDR3 sequence is 16 residues long. CDR1 MNHEY and CDR2 SMNVEV come from the germline V gene (reference sequence).

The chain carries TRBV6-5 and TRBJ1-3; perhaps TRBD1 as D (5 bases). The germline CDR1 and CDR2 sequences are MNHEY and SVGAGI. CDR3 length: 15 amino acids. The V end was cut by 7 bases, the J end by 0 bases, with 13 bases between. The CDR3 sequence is CASIGAGDSGNTIYF. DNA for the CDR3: TGTGCCAGCATTGGGGCAGGAGACTCTGGAAACACCATATATTTT.

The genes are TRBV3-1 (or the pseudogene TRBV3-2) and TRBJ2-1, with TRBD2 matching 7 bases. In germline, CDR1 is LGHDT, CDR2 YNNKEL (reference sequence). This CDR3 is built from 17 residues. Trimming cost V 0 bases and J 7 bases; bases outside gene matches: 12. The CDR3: CASSQDSGGGQRNEQFF. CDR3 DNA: TGTGCCAGCAGCCAAGATTCGGGGGGAGGCCAGAGGAATGAGCAGTTCTTC.

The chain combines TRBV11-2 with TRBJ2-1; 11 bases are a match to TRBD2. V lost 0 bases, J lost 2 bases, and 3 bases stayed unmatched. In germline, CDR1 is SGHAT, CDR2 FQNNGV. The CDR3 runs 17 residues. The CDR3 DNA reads TGTGCCAGCAGCTTAGATTTGACTAGCGGGGCCTACAATGAGCAGTTCTTC. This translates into CASSLDLTSGAYNEQFF.

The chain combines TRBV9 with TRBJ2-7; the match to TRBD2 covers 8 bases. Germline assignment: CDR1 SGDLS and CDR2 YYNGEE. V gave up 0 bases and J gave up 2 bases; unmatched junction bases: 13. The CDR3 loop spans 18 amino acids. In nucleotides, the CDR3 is TGTGCCAGCAGCGTAGCAATTTCGACTAGCGATACAACCTACGAGCAGTACTTC. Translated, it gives CASSVAISTSDTTYEQYF.

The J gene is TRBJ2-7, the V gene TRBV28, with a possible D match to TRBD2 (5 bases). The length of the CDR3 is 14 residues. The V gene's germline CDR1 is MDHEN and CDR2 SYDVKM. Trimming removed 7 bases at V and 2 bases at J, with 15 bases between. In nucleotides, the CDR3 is TGTGCCAGCACCGAAACCGGGAATCCCTACGAGCAGTACTTC. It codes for CASTETGNPYEQYF.